These 5 T cell receptor beta chains originate from one sample sequenced in a study of blood T cells in healthy people across ages. A second PCR, run for roughly 6 to 11 cycles, used a sample-barcoded 5' primer plus a J-beta primer mix. MiXCR was run by TCRdb on the 5' RACE reads, yielding one entry per CDR3 protein. In the table there are around 1,900,000 distinct CDR3 sequences, 39% of which are singletons. Sequenced sample: blood. The receptors derive from a human donor in good health.

The chain combines TRBV12-3 or TRBV12-4 with TRBJ1-2; TRBD1 is a possible D gene (6 bases). V shed 6 bases and J shed 7 bases, with 21 bases lying between them. This CDR3 has 15 amino acids. The CDR3 DNA reads TGTGCCAGCAGCCCTATGGACAGTTCAATCCTTGGCTACACCTTC. Translating it yields CASSPMDSSILGYTF.

This clonotype has more than one count but fewer than ten. The V call is TRBV19, the J call TRBJ2-2, with D maybe TRBD2 (7 bases). V gave up 7 bases and J gave up 4 bases, with 13 bases separating them. The length of the CDR3 is 14 residues. Germline V lookup: CDR1 LNHDA, CDR2 SQIVND (reference sequence). CDR3 in DNA: TGTGCCAGTATGCGGGGGCATGGCACCGGGGAGCTGTTTTTT. This translates into CASMRGHGTGELFF. Full variable domain (remainder filled in from reference TRBV19 and TRBJ2-2): DGGITQSPKYLFRKEGQNVTLSCEQNLNHDAMYWYRQDPGQGLRLIYYSQIVNDFQKGDIAEGYSVSREKKESFPLTVTSAQKNPTAFYLCASMRGHGTGELFFGEGSRLTVL.

V gene TRBV25-1 combines with J gene TRBJ2-1; unclear D gene. Per germline, CDR1 MGHDK and CDR2 SYGVNS. V dropped 5 bases and J dropped 13 bases, with 21 bases sitting between them. The CDR3 extends over 14 amino acids. CDR3 protein: CASSPLSRLQTQFF. The CDR3, as DNA: TGTGCCAGCAGTCCGTTATCCCGACTTCAGACCCAGTTCTTC.

The rearrangement links TRBV20-1 to TRBJ2-1; D call uncertain. CDR1 DFQATT and CDR2 SNEGSKA come from the germline V gene (reference sequence). Trimming shortened V by 4 bases and J by 4 bases, and 5 bases separated the two germline ends. CDR3 length equals 11 residues. As DNA, the CDR3 is TGCAGTGCTAAAGGTTACAATGAGCAGTTCTTC. Translation gives CSAKGYNEQFF.

The chain employs TRBV20-1 and TRBJ2-5; D call uncertain. Germline V gene lookup returns CDR1 DFQATT and CDR2 SNEGSKA (reference sequence). V was pared by 0 bases and J by 5 bases, with 13 bases between. This CDR3 is 14 amino acids long. The CDR3 is CSARDRRVPETQYF. DNA for the CDR3: TGCAGTGCTAGAGACCGCCGGGTCCCTGAGACCCAGTACTTC.